This T cell receptor (beta chain) was obtained from a study of T cell responses to AZD1222 COVID-19 vaccine. This clone showed up just once. Its antigen is still unknown. Regarding the study as a whole: The study reported that nearly half of spike-specific TCRs target unmutated variant regions. Spike-specific TCR repertoires showed rising breadth and depth after two AZD1222 doses. Just a handful of AZD1222 recipients were seropositive at baseline.

This CDR3 is 13 amino acids long. Trimming took off 5 bases at V and 6 bases at J, with 10 bases between the two ends. CDR1 and CDR2 from the germline V gene are MNHEY and SMNVEV (reference sequence). The protocol was immunoSEQ multiplex PCR, while the TCRdb copy is restricted to in-frame clones and leaves out a portion. The table includes roughly 120,000 clones, 70% to 90% detected once. The sequences come from peripheral blood, collected on day 0 of AZD1222 vaccination. The TCR was taken from an adult in good health. V is TRBV27 and J is TRBJ2-2; D is perhaps TRBD1 (6 bases). The DNA of the CDR3 is TGTGCCAGCAGTCCATACAGGGCCGGGGAGCTGTTTTTT. Encoded protein: CASSPYRAGELFF.